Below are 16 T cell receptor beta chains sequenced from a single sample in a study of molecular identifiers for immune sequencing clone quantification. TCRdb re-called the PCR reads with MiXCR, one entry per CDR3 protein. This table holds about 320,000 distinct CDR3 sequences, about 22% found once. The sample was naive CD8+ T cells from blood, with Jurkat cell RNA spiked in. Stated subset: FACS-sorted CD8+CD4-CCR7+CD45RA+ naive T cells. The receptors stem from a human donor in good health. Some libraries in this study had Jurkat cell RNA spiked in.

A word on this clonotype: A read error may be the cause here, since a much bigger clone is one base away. CDR3 protein: CASSIGGRSARNIQYF. CDR3 nucleotides: TGTGCCAGTAGTATCGGGGGAAGGTCCGCCAGAAACATTCAGTACTTC. V is TRBV19 and J is TRBJ2-4, with a weak D call TRBD2 (6 bases). This CDR3 is built from 16 residues. The V gene's germline CDR1 is LNHDA and CDR2 SQIVND (reference sequence).

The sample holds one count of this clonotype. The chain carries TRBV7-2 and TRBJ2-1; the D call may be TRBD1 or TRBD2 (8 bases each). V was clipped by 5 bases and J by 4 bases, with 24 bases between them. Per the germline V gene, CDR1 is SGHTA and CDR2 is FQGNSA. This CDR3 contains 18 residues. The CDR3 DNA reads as TGTGCCAGCAGCATATTCCAGGGGGCGGGGGGACCTTACAATGAGCAGTTCTTC. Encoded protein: CASSIFQGAGGPYNEQFF.

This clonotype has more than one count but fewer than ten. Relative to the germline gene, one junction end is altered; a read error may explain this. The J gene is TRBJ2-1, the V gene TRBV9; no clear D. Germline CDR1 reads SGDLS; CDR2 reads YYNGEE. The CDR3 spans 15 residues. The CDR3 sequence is CASSPGTGSYSEQFF. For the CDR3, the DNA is TGTGCCAGCAGCCCCGGAACCGGGTCCTACAGTGAGCAGTTCTTC.

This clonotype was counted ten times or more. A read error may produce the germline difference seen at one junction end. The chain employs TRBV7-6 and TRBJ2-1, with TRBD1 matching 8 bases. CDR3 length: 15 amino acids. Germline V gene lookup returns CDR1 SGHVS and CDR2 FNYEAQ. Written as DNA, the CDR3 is TGTGCCAGCAGTTTAGGACAGGGTCCCTACAATGAGCAGTTCTTC. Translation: CASSLGQGPYNEQFF.

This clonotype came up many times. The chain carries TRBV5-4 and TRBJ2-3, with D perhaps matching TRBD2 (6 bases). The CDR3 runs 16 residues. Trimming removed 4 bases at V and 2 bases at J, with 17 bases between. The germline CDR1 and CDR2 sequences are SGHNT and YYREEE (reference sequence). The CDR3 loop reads CASSPVLGLHTDTQYF. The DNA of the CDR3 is TGTGCCAGCAGCCCGGTCCTGGGACTGCACACAGATACGCAGTATTTT.

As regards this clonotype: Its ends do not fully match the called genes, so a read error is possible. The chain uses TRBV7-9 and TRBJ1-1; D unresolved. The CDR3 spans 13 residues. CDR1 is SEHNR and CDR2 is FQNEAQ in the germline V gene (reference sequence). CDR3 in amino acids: CANSLILVTEAFF. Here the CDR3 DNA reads TGTGCCAACAGCTTAATCTTGGTAACTGAAGCTTTCTTT. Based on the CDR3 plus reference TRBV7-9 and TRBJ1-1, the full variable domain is DTGVSQNPRHKITKRGQNVTFRCDPISEHNRLYWYRQTLGQGPEFLTYFQNEAQLEKSRLLSDRFSAERPKGSFSTLEIQRTEQGDSAMYLCANSLILVTEAFFGQGTRLTVV.

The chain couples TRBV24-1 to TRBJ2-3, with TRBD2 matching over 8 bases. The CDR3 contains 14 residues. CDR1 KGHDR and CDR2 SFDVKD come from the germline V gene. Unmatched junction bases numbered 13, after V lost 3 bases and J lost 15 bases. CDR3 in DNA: TGTGCCACCAGTGATGGGTCGGGAGGGGCCGTGTTTTATTTT. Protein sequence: CATSDGSGGAVFYF.

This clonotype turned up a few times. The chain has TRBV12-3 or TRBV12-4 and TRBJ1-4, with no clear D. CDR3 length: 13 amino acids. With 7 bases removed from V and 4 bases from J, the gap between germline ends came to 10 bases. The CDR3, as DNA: TGTGCCAGCAATTCCCCGCTTAATGAAAAACTGTTTTTT. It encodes CASNSPLNEKLFF.

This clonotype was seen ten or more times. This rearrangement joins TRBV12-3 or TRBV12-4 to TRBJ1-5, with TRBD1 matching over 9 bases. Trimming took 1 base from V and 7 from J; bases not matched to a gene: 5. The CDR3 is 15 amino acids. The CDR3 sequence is CASSLDGQGLQPQHF. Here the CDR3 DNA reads TGTGCCAGCAGTTTAGACGGACAGGGGCTGCAGCCCCAGCATTTT.

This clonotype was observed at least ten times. The CDR3 sequence: CASSFQGERTDTQYF. The CDR3 DNA reads TGTGCCAGCAGTTTCCAGGGGGAGCGCACAGATACGCAGTATTTT. This chain uses TRBV28 with TRBJ2-3; 7 bases align to TRBD1. The CDR3 covers 15 residues. Germline lookup yields CDR1 MDHEN and CDR2 SYDVKM. After removal of 3 bases from V and 1 base from J, the junction contained 4 bases not matched to a gene.

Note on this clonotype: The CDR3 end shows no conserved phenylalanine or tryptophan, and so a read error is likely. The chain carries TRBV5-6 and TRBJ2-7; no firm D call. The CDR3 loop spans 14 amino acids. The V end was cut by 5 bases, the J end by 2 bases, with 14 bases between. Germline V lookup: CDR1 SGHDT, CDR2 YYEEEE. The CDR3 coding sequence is TGTGCCAGCAGTGCCGGCCTCGGCCCCTACGAGCAGTACCTC. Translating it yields CASSAGLGPYEQYL.

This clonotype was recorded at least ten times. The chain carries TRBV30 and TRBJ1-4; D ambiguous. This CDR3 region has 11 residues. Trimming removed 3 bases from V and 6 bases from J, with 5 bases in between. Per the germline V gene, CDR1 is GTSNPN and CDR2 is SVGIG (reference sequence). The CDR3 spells CAWRADEKLFF. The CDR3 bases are TGTGCCTGGAGGGCAGATGAAAAACTGTTTTTT. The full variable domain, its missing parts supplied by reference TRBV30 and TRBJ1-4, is SQTIHQWPATLVQPVGSPLSLECTVEGTSNPNLYWYRQAAGRGLQLLFYSVGIGQISSEVPQNLSASRPQDRQFILSSKKLLLSDSGFYLCAWRADEKLFFGSGTQLSVL.

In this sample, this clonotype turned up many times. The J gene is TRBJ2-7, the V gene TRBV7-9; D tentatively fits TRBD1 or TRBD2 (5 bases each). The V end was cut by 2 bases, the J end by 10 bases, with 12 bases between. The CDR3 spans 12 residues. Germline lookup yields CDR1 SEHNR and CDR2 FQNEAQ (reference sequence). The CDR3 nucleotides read TGTGCCAGCAGCTTATGGGACGCCCGACAGTACTTC. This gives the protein CASSLWDARQYF.

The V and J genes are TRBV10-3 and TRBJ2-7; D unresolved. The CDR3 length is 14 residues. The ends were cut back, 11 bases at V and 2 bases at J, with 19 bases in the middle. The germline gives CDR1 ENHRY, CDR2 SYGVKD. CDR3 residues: CAPKIVHLPYEQYF. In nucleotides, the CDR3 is TGTGCCCCGAAGATTGTACATCTACCCTACGAGCAGTACTTC.

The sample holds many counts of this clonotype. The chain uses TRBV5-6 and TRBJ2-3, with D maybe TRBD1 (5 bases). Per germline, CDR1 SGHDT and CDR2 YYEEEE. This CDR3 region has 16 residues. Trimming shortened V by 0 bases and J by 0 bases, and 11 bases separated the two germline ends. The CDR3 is CASSLGSTVSTDTQYF. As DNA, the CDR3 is TGTGCCAGCAGCTTGGGGTCGACAGTTAGCACAGATACGCAGTATTTT. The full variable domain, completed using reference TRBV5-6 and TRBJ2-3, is DAGVTQSPTHLIKTRGQQVTLRCSPKSGHDTVSWYQQALGQGPQFIFQYYEEEERQRGNFPDRFSGHQFPNYSSELNVNALLLGDSALYLCASSLGSTVSTDTQYFGPGTRLTVL.

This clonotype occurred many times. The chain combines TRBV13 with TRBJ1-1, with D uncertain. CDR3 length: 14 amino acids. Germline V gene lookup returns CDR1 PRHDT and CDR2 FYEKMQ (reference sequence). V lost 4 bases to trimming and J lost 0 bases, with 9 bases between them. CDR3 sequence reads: CASSSAELNTEAFF. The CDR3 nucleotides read TGTGCCAGCAGCTCGGCGGAGCTGAACACTGAAGCTTTCTTT.